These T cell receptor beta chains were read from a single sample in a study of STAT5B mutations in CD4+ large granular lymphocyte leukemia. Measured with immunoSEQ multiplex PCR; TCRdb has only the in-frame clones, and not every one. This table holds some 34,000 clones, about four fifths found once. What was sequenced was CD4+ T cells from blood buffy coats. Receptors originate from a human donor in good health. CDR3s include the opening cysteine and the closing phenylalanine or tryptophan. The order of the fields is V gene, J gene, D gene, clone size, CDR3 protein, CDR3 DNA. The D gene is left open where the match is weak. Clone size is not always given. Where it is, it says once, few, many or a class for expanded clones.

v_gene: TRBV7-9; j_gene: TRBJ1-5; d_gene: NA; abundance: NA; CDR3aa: CASSESGYSNQPQHF; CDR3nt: TGTGCCAGCAGCGAGTCCGGGTATAGCAATCAGCCCCAGCATTTT
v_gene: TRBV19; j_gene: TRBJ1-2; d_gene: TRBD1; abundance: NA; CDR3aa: CASSISGTAEQNGYTF; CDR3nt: TGTGCCAGTAGTATATCCGGGACAGCAGAACAGAATGGCTACACCTTC
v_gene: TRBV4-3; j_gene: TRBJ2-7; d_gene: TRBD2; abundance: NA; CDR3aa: CASSQDLELAEDYEQYF; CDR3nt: TGCGCCAGCAGCCAAGATCTGGAACTAGCGGAGGACTACGAGCAGTACTTC
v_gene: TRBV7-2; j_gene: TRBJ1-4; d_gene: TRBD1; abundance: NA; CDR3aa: CASSLGGTGHEKLFF; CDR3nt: TGTGCCAGCAGCTTAGGTGGGACAGGGCATGAAAAACTGTTTTTT
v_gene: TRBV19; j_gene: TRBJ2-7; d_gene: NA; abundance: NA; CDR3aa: CASSGDGYEQYF; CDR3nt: TGTGCCAGTAGTGGGGACGGCTACGAGCAGTACTTC
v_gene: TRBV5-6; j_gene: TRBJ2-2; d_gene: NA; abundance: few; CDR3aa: CASSLYTSRNTGELFF; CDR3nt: TGTGCCAGCAGCTTGTATACTAGCAGGAACACCGGGGAGCTGTTTTTT
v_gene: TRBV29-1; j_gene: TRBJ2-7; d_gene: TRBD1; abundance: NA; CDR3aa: CSVEWDRGFEQYF; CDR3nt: TGCAGCGTTGAATGGGACAGGGGCTTCGAGCAGTACTTC
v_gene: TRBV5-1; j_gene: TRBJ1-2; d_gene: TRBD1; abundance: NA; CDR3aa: CASSKGQDTYGYTF; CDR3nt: TGCGCCAGCAGCAAGGGACAGGACACCTATGGCTACACCTTC
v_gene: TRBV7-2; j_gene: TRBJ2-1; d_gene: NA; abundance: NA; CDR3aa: CASSLGQGRYNEQFF; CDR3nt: TGTGCCAGCAGCTTAGGGCAGGGTCGGTACAATGAGCAGTTCTTC
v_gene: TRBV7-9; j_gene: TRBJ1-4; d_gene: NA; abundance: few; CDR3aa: CASSRAGVGEKLFF; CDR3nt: TGTGCCAGCAGCAGAGCCGGTGTGGGGGAAAAACTGTTTTTT
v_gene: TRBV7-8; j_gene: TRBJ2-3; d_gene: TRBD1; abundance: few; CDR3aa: CASSKDRAADTQYF; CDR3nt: TGTGCCAGCAGCAAGGACAGGGCAGCAGATACGCAGTATTTT
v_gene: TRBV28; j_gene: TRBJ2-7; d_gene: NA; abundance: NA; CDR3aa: CASSSLWARSYEQYF; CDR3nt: TGTGCCAGCAGTTCCCTGTGGGCCCGCTCCTACGAGCAGTACTTC
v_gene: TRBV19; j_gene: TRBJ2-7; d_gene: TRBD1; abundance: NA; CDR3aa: CASSMTGDGYEQYF; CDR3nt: TGTGCCAGTAGTATGACAGGGGATGGCTACGAGCAGTACTTC
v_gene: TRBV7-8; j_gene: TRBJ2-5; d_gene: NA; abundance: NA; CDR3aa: CASSLAFEGRETQYF; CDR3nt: TGTGCCAGCAGCTTAGCGTTCGAAGGGCGGGAGACCCAGTACTTC
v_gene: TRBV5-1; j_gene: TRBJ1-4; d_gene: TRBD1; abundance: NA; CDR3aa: CASSLDGQGGRAEKLFF; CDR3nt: TGCGCCAGCAGCTTGGACGGACAGGGAGGAAGGGCTGAAAAACTGTTTTTT
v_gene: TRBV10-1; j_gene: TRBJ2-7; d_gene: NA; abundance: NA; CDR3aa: CASSDGTPSDEQYF; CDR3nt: TGCGCCAGCAGTGATGGGACCCCATCTGACGAGCAGTACTTC
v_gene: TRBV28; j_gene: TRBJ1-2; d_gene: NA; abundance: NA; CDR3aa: CASSNNYGYTF; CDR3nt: TGTGCCAGCAGTAACAACTATGGCTACACCTTC
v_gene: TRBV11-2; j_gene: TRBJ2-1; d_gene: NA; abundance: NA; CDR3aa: CASSSRVTALPYNEQFF; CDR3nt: TGTGCCAGCAGCTCTAGGGTGACAGCCCTTCCCTACAATGAGCAGTTCTTC
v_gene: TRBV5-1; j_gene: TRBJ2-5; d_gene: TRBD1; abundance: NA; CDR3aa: CASSLTGGAETQYF; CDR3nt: TGCGCCAGCAGCTTGACAGGGGGCGCGGAGACCCAGTACTTC
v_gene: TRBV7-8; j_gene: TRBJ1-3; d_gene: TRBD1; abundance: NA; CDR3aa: CASSLILEGQGNTIYF; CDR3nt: TGTGCCAGCAGCTTAATCCTAGAGGGACAGGGAAACACCATATATTTT
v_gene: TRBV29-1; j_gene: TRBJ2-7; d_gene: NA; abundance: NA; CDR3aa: CSVGRGAYEQYF; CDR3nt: TGCAGCGTTGGAAGGGGGGCCTACGAGCAGTACTTC
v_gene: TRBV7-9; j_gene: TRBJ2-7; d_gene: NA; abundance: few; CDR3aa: CASSLAWEQYF; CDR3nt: TGTGCCAGCAGCTTAGCGTGGGAGCAGTACTTC
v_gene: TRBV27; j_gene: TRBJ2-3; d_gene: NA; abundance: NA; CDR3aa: CASSPRPDLRDTQYF; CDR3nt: TGTGCCAGCAGTCCTCGACCCGACCTGCGCGATACGCAGTATTTT
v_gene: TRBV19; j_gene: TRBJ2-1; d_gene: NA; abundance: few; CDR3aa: CASSIWNEQFF; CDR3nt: TGTGCCAGTAGTATATGGAATGAGCAGTTCTTC
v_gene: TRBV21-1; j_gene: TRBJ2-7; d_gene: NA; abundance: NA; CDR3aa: CASSPTGREPDYEQYF; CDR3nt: TGTGCCAGCAGCCCAACCGGGCGGGAGCCCGACTACGAGCAGTACTTC
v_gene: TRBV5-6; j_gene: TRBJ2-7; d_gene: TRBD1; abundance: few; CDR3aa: CASSMGDRLNTAYEQYF; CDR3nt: TGTGCCAGCAGTATGGGGGACAGGCTTAATACGGCCTACGAGCAGTACTTC
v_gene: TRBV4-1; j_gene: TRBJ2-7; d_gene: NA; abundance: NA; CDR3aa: CASSQPRDGTYEQYF; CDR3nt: TGCGCCAGCAGCCAACCGCGGGACGGTACCTACGAGCAGTACTTC
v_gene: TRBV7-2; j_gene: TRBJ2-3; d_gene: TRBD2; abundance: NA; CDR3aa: CASSLRLAANTDTQYF; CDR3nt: TGTGCCAGCAGCTTACGACTAGCGGCTAACACAGATACGCAGTATTTT
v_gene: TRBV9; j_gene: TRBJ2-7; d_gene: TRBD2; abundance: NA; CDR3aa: CASSVSLLAGVEQYF; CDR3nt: TGTGCCAGCAGCGTATCCTTACTAGCGGGAGTCGAGCAGTACTTC
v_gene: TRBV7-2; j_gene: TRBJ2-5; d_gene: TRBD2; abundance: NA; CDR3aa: CASSPLAAQETQYF; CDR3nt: TGTGCCAGCAGCCCGCTAGCGGCCCAAGAGACCCAGTACTTC
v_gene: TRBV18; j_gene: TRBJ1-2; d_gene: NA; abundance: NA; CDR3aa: CASSLSGGISYGYTF; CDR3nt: TGTGCCAGCTCACTTTCCGGGGGGATTTCTTATGGCTACACCTTC
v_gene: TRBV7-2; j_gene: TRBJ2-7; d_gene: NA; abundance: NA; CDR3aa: CASSLDRGEQYF; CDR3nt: TGTGCCAGCAGCTTAGATCGGGGCGAGCAGTACTTC
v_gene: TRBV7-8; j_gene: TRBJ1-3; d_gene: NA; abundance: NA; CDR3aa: CASSSTPGGSGNTIYF; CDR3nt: TGTGCCAGCAGCTCAACTCCGGGAGGCTCTGGAAACACCATATATTTT
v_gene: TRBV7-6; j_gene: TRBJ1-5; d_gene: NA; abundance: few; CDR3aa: CASSLEFGQPQHF; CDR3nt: TGTGCCAGCAGCTTAGAGTTCGGTCAGCCCCAGCATTTT
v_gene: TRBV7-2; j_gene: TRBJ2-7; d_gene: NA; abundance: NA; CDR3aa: CASAQGLNEQYF; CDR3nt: TGTGCCAGCGCCCAGGGCCTCAACGAGCAGTACTTC
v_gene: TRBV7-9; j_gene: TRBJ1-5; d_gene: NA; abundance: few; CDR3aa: CASSPNSNQPQHF; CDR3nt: TGTGCCAGCAGCCCGAATAGCAATCAGCCCCAGCATTTT
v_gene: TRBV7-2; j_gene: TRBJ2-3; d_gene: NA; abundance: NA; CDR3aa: CASSSGGSGTDTQYF; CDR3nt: TGTGCCAGCAGCTCCGGGGGTTCGGGCACAGATACGCAGTATTTT
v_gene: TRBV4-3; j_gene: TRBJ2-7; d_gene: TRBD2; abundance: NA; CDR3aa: CASSQDTAGGVYEQYF; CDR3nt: TGCGCCAGCAGCCAAGATACGGCGGGAGGGGTCTACGAGCAGTACTTC